The 29 T cell receptor beta chains below were found in one sample sequenced in a study of radiotherapy plus CTLA-4 blockade in lung cancer. The method was immunoSEQ multiplex PCR; TCRdb's version includes in-frame clones alone and lacks a portion of them. The sample yields more than 30,000 clones, more than 80% seen once. Here the sequenced sample was peripheral blood, taken from a patient treated with radiotherapy plus ipilimumab. Receptors originate from a human donor with non-small cell lung cancer that progressed on radiotherapy plus ipilimumab.

On this clone: In the same sample, other DNA sequences code for this CDR3. The chain employs TRBV7-9 and TRBJ1-1; D gene uncertain. This CDR3 is built from 11 residues. Per the germline V gene, CDR1 is SEHNR and CDR2 is FQNEAQ (reference sequence). Trimming took off 4 bases at V and 5 bases at J, with 5 bases between the two ends. The CDR3 region is CASSSSTEAFF. CDR3 bases: TGTGCCAGCAGCTCCAGTACTGAAGCTTTCTTT. Drawing the rest from reference TRBV7-9 and TRBJ1-1, the complete variable domain is DTGVSQNPRHKITKRGQNVTFRCDPISEHNRLYWYRQTLGQGPEFLTYFQNEAQLEKSRLLSDRFSAERPKGSFSTLEIQRTEQGDSAMYLCASSSSTEAFFGQGTRLTVV.

This sequence joins TRBV6-6 and TRBJ1-1; 10 nucleotides match TRBD1. The CDR3 runs to 15 residues. Germline CDR1 MNHNY, CDR2 SVGAGI (reference sequence). The ends lost 3 bases at V and 5 bases at J; junction bases unmatched: 6. CDR3 DNA: TGTGCCAGCAGTTATCCGGGACAGGGGTTGACTGAAGCTTTCTTT. It yields the protein CASSYPGQGLTEAFF.

The chain joins TRBV7-2 to TRBJ1-2; 9 positions match TRBD1. With V trimmed by 2 bases and J by 4 bases, 5 bases remained unmatched. Germline CDR1 and CDR2: SGHTA and FQGNSA. The CDR3 loop spans 15 amino acids. The CDR3 sequence is CASSLSGTGTYGYTF. For the CDR3, the DNA is TGTGCCAGCAGCTTAAGTGGGACAGGGACCTATGGCTACACCTTC.

This clone appeared a single time. The J gene is TRBJ2-2, the V gene TRBV11-2; 9 bases map to TRBD1. The V gene end was trimmed by 6 bases and the J gene end by 4 bases; junction bases not matched to a gene: 6. From germline, CDR1 is SGHAT and CDR2 FQNNGV. CDR3 length: 15 residues. The CDR3 here is CASSQTGGTTGELFF. As DNA, the CDR3 is TGTGCCAGCAGTCAGACAGGGGGGACCACCGGGGAGCTGTTTTTT.

The CDR3: CASSLRGFGDRSRNQPQHF. As DNA, the CDR3 is TGTGCCAGCAGCTTAAGAGGTTTTGGTGACAGGAGCCGCAATCAGCCCCAGCATTTT. This chain joins TRBV7-8 and TRBJ1-5; maybe TRBD1 (6 bases). Trimming took off 2 bases at V and 2 bases at J, with 22 bases between the two ends. CDR1 is SGHVS, CDR2 FQNEAQ, per germline. CDR3 length equals 19 residues.

The rearrangement joins TRBV7-9 to TRBJ2-1; TRBD2 matches at 9 bases. The ends lost 2 bases at V and 3 bases at J; junction bases unmatched: 14. This CDR3 is 19 amino acids long. The germline gives CDR1 SEHNR, CDR2 FQNEAQ (reference sequence). The CDR3 spells CASSLRLVSSGDYYNEQFF. The CDR3 coding sequence is TGTGCCAGCAGCTTAAGGTTGGTGTCTAGCGGGGACTACTACAATGAGCAGTTCTTC.

This chain uses TRBV2 with TRBJ2-1; possible D gene TRBD2, 5 bases. CDR1 is SNHLY and CDR2 is FYNNEI in the germline V gene. The germline V and J ends were trimmed by 7 bases and 5 bases, with 9 bases remaining between them. The CDR3 loop spans 12 amino acids. CDR3 sequence (DNA): TGTGCCAGCAAGGACGGGGACAATGAGCAGTTCTTC. This encodes CASKDGDNEQFF.

This chain joins TRBV9 and TRBJ1-3; D remains unclear. This CDR3 is 18 amino acids long. Looked up from germline, CDR1 is SGDLS and CDR2 is YYNGEE. Between the trimmed V and J ends, which lost 0 bases and 3 bases, there was a span of 19 bases. Here the CDR3 reads CASSVGYKAVLSGNTIYF. The CDR3, as DNA: TGTGCCAGCAGCGTAGGGTACAAGGCGGTGTTGAGTGGAAACACCATATATTTT.

This chain uses TRBV14 with TRBJ1-2; 9 nucleotides line up with TRBD1. Germline V gene sequence: CDR1 SGHDN, CDR2 FVKESK. There are 13 residues in the CDR3. Germline trimming cut 4 bases from V and 3 bases from J; bases unmatched to any gene: 0. CDR3 residues: CASSRDRDYGYTF. The CDR3 DNA follows: TGTGCCAGCAGCCGGGACAGGGACTATGGCTACACCTTC.

This chain links TRBV7-2 with TRBJ1-4; TRBD1 might be the D (5 bases). The V end was cut by 4 bases, the J end by 7 bases, with 16 bases between. This CDR3 is built from 15 residues. The germline V gene has CDR1 SGHTA and CDR2 FQGNSA. CDR3 sequence (DNA): TGTGCCAGCAGCTCCCTAGGGCAGGGTATTGAAAAACTGTTTTTT. Its translation is CASSSLGQGIEKLFF.

The V gene is TRBV7-9, the J gene TRBJ1-2; a weak D match, TRBD1 (5 bases). The V end lost 1 base, the J end lost 8 bases, and 14 bases lay between the germline ends. The CDR3 is made up of 14 amino acids. Germline V gene sequence: CDR1 SEHNR, CDR2 FQNEAQ (reference sequence). This chain's CDR3 is CASSLVRDWEGYTF. Written as DNA, the CDR3 is TGTGCCAGCAGCTTAGTCAGGGACTGGGAAGGCTACACCTTC.

The rearrangement joins TRBV5-4 to TRBJ1-4; no firm D call. The length of the CDR3 is 15 residues. The V end was cut by 4 bases, the J end by 2 bases, with 12 bases between. CDR1 is SGHNT, CDR2 YYREEE, per germline (reference sequence). The CDR3 region has the DNA TGTGCCAGCAGCGCCAGACTTGGGACTAATGAAAAACTGTTTTTT. Protein sequence: CASSARLGTNEKLFF.

The V gene is TRBV7-3, the J gene TRBJ1-1, with unresolved D. The V gene's germline CDR1 is SGHTA and CDR2 FQGTGA. Between the trimmed V and J ends, which lost 5 bases and 0 bases, there was a span of 13 bases. The CDR3 sequence is 15 residues long. CDR3 nucleotides: TGTGCCAGCAGCACCGGCGCGGGGATGAACACTGAAGCTTTCTTT. This encodes CASSTGAGMNTEAFF.

This chain's CDR3 is CASSFGQGSHSPLHF. The CDR3 region has the DNA TGTGCCAGCAGTTTCGGCCAAGGGAGTCATTCACCCCTCCACTTT. The chain carries TRBV2 and TRBJ1-6, with no clear D. CDR3 length: 15 residues. Trimming stripped 5 bases from V and 8 bases from J, with 16 bases between. Germline V gene lookup returns CDR1 SNHLY and CDR2 FYNNEI.

The chain combines TRBV5-1 with TRBJ2-5; 8 bases agree with TRBD1. The germline gives CDR1 SGHRS, CDR2 YFSETQ. J gave up 5 bases and V 3 bases, and 12 bases lay outside the gene matches. The CDR3 consists of 16 residues. The CDR3 DNA is TGCGCCAGCAGCTCCAACCCCCAGGGGGCGGAGGAGACCCAGTACTTC. It is translated as CASSSNPQGAEETQYF.

The chain carries TRBV10-3 and TRBJ2-3; 9 positions agree with TRBD1. Germline CDR1 is ENHRY and CDR2 is SYGVKD. Trimming cost V 6 bases and J 2 bases; bases outside gene matches: 9. The CDR3 is 16 amino acids. CDR3 loop: CAIRGTGWVYTDTQYF. The CDR3 DNA reads as TGTGCCATCAGGGGGACAGGGTGGGTTTACACAGATACGCAGTATTTT.

The J gene is TRBJ2-2, the V gene TRBV9, with D possibly being TRBD2 (6 bases). The CDR3 is 15 amino acids. Germline lookup yields CDR1 SGDLS and CDR2 YYNGEE. Trimming took 0 bases from V and 4 from J, leaving 10 bases between them. Written as DNA, the CDR3 is TGTGCCAGCAGCGTAGGGCAGGGAGGCACCGGGGAGCTGTTTTTT. This codes for CASSVGQGGTGELFF.

This chain's CDR3 is CASSPGDSAYEQYF. In nucleotides, the CDR3 is TGTGCCAGCTCACCAGGGGACTCCGCCTACGAGCAGTACTTC. The chain recombines TRBV18 with TRBJ2-7, with D perhaps TRBD2 (6 bases). There are 14 residues in the CDR3. Per germline, CDR1 KGHSH and CDR2 LQKENI. V was shortened by 2 bases and J by 2 bases, with 10 bases between the two germline ends.

This sequence joins TRBV5-8 and TRBJ1-1; D not resolved. Germline lookup yields CDR1 SGHTS and CDR2 YDEGEE. The V end was cut by 3 bases, the J end by 1 base, with 7 bases between. The CDR3 spans 13 residues. The CDR3 coding sequence is TGTGCCAGCAGCTACTTCAAGAACACTGAAGCTTTCTTT. This encodes CASSYFKNTEAFF.

The rearrangement uses TRBV14 and TRBJ1-2; D perhaps matches TRBD1 (6 bases). This CDR3 is 13 amino acids long. Trimming took 5 bases from V and 6 from J, leaving 13 bases between them. Germline V gene sequence: CDR1 SGHDN, CDR2 FVKESK. CDR3 amino acids: CASSARGADGYTF. For the CDR3, the DNA is TGTGCCAGCAGCGCTCGGGGGGCGGATGGCTACACCTTC. The full variable domain, with the rest looked up from reference TRBV14 and TRBJ1-2, is EAGVTQFPSHSVIEKGQTVTLRCDPISGHDNLYWYRRVMGKEIKFLLHFVKESKQDESGMPNNRFLAERTGGTYSTLKVQPAELEDSGVYFCASSARGADGYTFGSGTRLTVV.

In DNA, the CDR3 is TGTGCCAGCACGCTGGACAGGGGGTTTCAGCCCCAGCATTTT. This codes for CASTLDRGFQPQHF. V is TRBV11-2 and J is TRBJ1-5; 10 bases match TRBD1. CDR1 and CDR2 from the germline V gene are SGHAT and FQNNGV. The CDR3 spans 14 residues. V was clipped by 7 bases and J by 6 bases; unmatched bases: 6.

This clone was seen a few times. The chain links TRBV5-1 to TRBJ2-3; tentative D call: TRBD1 (6 bases). The germline V gene has CDR1 SGHRS and CDR2 YFSETQ. Trimming shortened V by 2 bases and J by 3 bases, and 10 bases separated the two germline ends. The CDR3 totals 14 residues. This CDR3 is CASSLQGGTDTQYF. The CDR3 bases are TGCGCCAGCAGCTTACAGGGTGGGACAGATACGCAGTATTTT.

The chain carries TRBV10-3 and TRBJ1-1, with D perhaps TRBD1 (5 bases). This CDR3 comprises 13 residues. Germline V gene data show CDR1 as ENHRY and CDR2 as SYGVKD. V lost 6 bases and J lost 0, with 8 bases in between. The CDR3 DNA reads as TGTGCCATCAGCGTACAGGTGAACACTGAAGCTTTCTTT. It encodes CAISVQVNTEAFF.

This clone showed up just once. The chain recombines TRBV6-1 with TRBJ1-2; D not resolved. Per the germline V gene, CDR1 is MNHNS and CDR2 is SASEGT. Trimming shortened V by 3 bases and J by 4 bases, and 18 bases separated the two germline ends. This CDR3 contains 16 residues. In DNA form, the CDR3 reads TGTGCCAGCAGTGAGCGTAGCCCCTTAAGTGGCTATGGCTACACCTTC. It translates to CASSERSPLSGYGYTF.

The V and J genes are TRBV12-1 and TRBJ2-1; TRBD1 is the table's D call and was not checked against the DNA. TRBV12-1 represents a pseudogene. The CDR3 sequence is 20 residues long. This chain's CDR3 is CASSFARAHGDRREYNEQFF. CDR3 DNA sequence: TGTGCCAGCAGCTTTGCTCGAGCCCATGGTGACAGAAGGGAATACAATGAGCAGTTCTTC.

The chain joins TRBV7-2 to TRBJ2-1; 8 bases line up with TRBD2. The germline gives CDR1 SGHTA, CDR2 FQGNSA. This CDR3 comprises 16 residues. Losses at the gene ends were 2 bases for V and 4 bases for J; bases not matched to a gene: 7. The CDR3 reads CASSLTSAGGYNEQFF. CDR3 coding DNA: TGTGCCAGCAGCTTAACCTCGGCGGGGGGTTACAATGAGCAGTTCTTC.

This clone occurred once. V and J are TRBV21-1 and TRBJ2-1; the table's D call, TRBD1, has no DNA check behind it. TRBV21-1 corresponds to a pseudogene. The CDR3 spans 14 residues. The CDR3 DNA is TGTGCCAGCAGCCCAAAGGACAGGGACAATGAGCAGTTCTTC. This translates into CASSPKDRDNEQFF.

A few counts support this clone. The chain couples TRBV7-8 to TRBJ2-2, with 11 bases matching TRBD2. Germline CDR1 reads SGHVS; CDR2 reads FQNEAQ. V dropped 5 bases and J dropped 0; count of bases not matched to a gene: 8. This CDR3 is built from 18 residues. The CDR3 here is CASSLRTSGRANTGELFF. DNA for the CDR3: TGTGCCAGCAGCCTCCGGACTAGCGGGCGCGCGAACACCGGGGAGCTGTTTTTT.

The gene calls are TRBV7-2 and TRBJ2-7; D is perhaps TRBD1 (5 bases). Germline V gives CDR1 SGHTA, CDR2 FQGNSA. V lost 5 bases and J 3 bases, leaving 17 bases between the germline ends. This CDR3 region has 15 residues. CDR3 protein: CASSLYADSFYEQYF. The DNA for the CDR3 is TGTGCCAGCAGCCTCTACGCTGACAGCTTCTACGAGCAGTACTTC.